This TCR beta chain was sequenced in a study of technical replicates of blood from four donors. Germline CDR1 SEHNR, CDR2 FQNEAQ (reference sequence). Trimming pared 6 bases from V and 2 bases from J, leaving 16 bases between. The CDR3 covers 16 residues. Profiled with immunoSEQ multiplex PCR; TCRdb holds only in-frame clones, not every one. Of approximately 70,000 clones in the sample, almost 98% were seen once. The chain employs TRBV7-9 and TRBJ2-2, with D possibly TRBD2 on 5 matching bases. Sequencing used T cells isolated from PBMCs. This receptor was taken from a human donor in good health. The CDR3 DNA follows: TGTGCCAGCAGTCTCGTGTGGGCGGGTAACACCGGGGAGCTGTTTTTT. Its protein is CASSLVWAGNTGELFF.